This T cell receptor beta chain was identified in a study of blood T cell repertoires in COVID-19. For the study at large: Whether acute or convalescent, the COVID-19 samples came from the United States, Italy and Spain. Sample material is recorded as cDNA or gDNA derived from T cells, B-cell-depleted T cells, or PBMCs.

Original data processing: Amplification from reference gene primers served as the basis for estimated nucleated cell counts. The protocol was immunoSEQ multiplex PCR, while the TCRdb copy is restricted to in-frame clones and leaves out a portion. The V and J calls and the clone size are those of that table, but D and trimming were determined from the DNA. The sample lists some 80,000 clones; approximately 86% were seen once. Notes on this clone: One end of the junction does not line up with germline, which may come from a read error.

The sequence came from a man older than 75 with active or convalescent COVID-19. Material: peripheral blood.

CDR3 in amino acids: CARSRGGRGETQYF. For the CDR3, the DNA is TGTGCCCGCAGCCGGGGGGGGCGCGGGGAGACCCAGTACTTC. The chain couples TRBV9 to TRBJ2-5, with 8 bases lining up with TRBD2. Germline V gene data show CDR1 as SGDLS and CDR2 as YYNGEE. The CDR3 covers 14 residues.